This T cell receptor beta chain was recorded in a study of type 1 regulatory T cells. Points from the study as a whole: Tr1 cells had a more restricted TCR repertoire than non-Tr1 cells.

The V segment lost 6 bases and the J segment 3 bases; nucleotides outside the gene matches: 5. This CDR3 is built from 14 residues. About this clonotype itself: Its antigen is not known.

TCRdb processed the reads anew with MiXCR; each CDR3 protein has one entry. The profile shows under 85,000 distinct CDR3 sequences, about 50% of them singletons. The sequence was obtained from a human donor in good health. The chain has TRBV12-3 or TRBV12-4 and TRBJ1-2; 9 bases line up with TRBD1. The specimen sequenced was cultured non-Tr1 T cells, either the whole culture or a sorted T cell fraction (not recorded which). CDR3: CASRRQGEDYGYTF. In DNA, the CDR3 is TGTGCCAGCAGGAGACAGGGGGAAGACTATGGCTACACCTTC.